This TCR beta chain was sequenced in a study of cytomegalovirus exposure and HLA in healthy donors. For the study at large: About 79% of more than 300 genotyped donors fell in the Caucasian-associated ancestry cluster.

As for the donors, each was a healthy bone marrow donor. CDR1 and CDR2 (germline): GTSNPN, SVGIG (reference sequence). The germline V and J ends were trimmed by 0 bases and 11 bases, with 22 bases remaining between them. This CDR3 region has 15 residues. Study-wide findings and caveats: Sequences of the TCR beta chain were said to predict the HLA-A and HLA-B alleles of most subjects accurately.

Remarks on this clone: Its antigen is currently unknown.

PCR involved 60 Vbeta and 13 Jbeta primers. Repertoires were generated with immunoSEQ multiplex PCR, while TCRdb's copy carries only in-frame clones and drops some. In the table there are some 150,000 clones, 60% to 75% of which are singletons. Material: PBMCs. The sequence was collected from a man aged 25-45 years in good health and CMV-seronegative. The J gene is TRBJ1-1, the V gene TRBV30; D call uncertain. The chain's CDR3 is CAWSVGTVRPLGAFF. CDR3 DNA: TGTGCCTGGAGTGTAGGCACGGTAAGGCCGCTCGGGGCTTTCTTT. Full variable domain (missing parts from reference TRBV30 and TRBJ1-1): SQTIHQWPATLVQPVGSPLSLECTVEGTSNPNLYWYRQAAGRGLQLLFYSVGIGQISSEVPQNLSASRPQDRQFILSSKKLLLSDSGFYLCAWSVGTVRPLGAFFGQGTRLTVV.